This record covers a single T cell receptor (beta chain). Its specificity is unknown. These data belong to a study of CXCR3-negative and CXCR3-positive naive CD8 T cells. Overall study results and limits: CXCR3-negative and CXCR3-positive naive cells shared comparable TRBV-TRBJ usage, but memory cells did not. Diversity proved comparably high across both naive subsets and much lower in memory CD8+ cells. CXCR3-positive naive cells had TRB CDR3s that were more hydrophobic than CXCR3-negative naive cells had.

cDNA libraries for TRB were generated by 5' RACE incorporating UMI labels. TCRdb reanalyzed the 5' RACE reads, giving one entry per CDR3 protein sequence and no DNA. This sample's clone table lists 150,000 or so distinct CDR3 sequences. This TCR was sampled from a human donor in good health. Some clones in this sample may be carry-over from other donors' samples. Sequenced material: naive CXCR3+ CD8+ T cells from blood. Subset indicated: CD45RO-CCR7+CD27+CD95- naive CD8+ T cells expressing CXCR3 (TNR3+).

The CDR3 region is CASSLSRVIGYTF. The V gene is TRBV6-2 or TRBV6-3, the J gene TRBJ1-2. Germline V gene lookup returns CDR1 MNHEY and CDR2 SVGEGT. The CDR3 loop spans 13 amino acids.